Following are 10 T cell receptor beta chains from one sample sequenced in a study of shared clonotypes between healthy human individuals. Sequencing used immunoSEQ multiplex PCR; TCRdb keeps in-frame clones, though not all of them. This table holds 2 million to 2.5 million clones, roughly 94% found once. Source material: naive CD4+ T cells sorted from blood. The subset here: CD45RA+ positively selected. The receptors come from a man aged 18 to 29 in good health.

This clone was observed once. The CDR3 DNA is TGTGCCAGCTCACGGCCTAGGGGCGAGCAGTACTTC. Translation gives CASSRPRGEQYF. The chain has TRBV18 and TRBJ2-7; perhaps TRBD1 as D (5 bases). V was clipped by 4 bases and J by 6 bases, with 10 bases between them. CDR3 length: 12 residues. Per germline, CDR1 KGHSH and CDR2 LQKENI.

Concerning this clone: This CDR3 is also generated by other DNA sequences in the sample. This rearrangement joins TRBV2 to TRBJ2-5, with 8 positions matching TRBD1. Germline-derived CDR1 and CDR2 are SNHLY and FYNNEI. The CDR3 length is 12 residues. The ends lost 6 bases at V and 5 bases at J; junction bases unmatched: 2. This chain's CDR3 is CASRDRAETQYF. The CDR3 DNA sequence: TGTGCCAGCAGGGACAGGGCGGAGACCCAGTACTTC.

On this clone itself: Other DNA sequences in this sample translate to the same CDR3. This sequence joins TRBV18 and TRBJ2-3; D remains ambiguous. V was trimmed by 1 base and J by 0 bases, leaving 5 bases between them. CDR1 is KGHSH, CDR2 LQKENI, per germline. This CDR3 is 14 amino acids long. CDR3 sequence: CASSPQPSTDTQYF. The CDR3 nucleotides read TGTGCCAGCTCACCACAGCCTAGCACAGATACGCAGTATTTT.

This chain links TRBV2 with TRBJ2-1, with 8 bases identical to TRBD2. V gave up 5 bases and J gave up 2 bases; unmatched junction bases: 5. CDR3 length equals 15 residues. Germline CDR1 is SNHLY and CDR2 is FYNNEI. CDR3 amino acids: CASSTSGTAYNEQFF. CDR3 bases: TGTGCCAGCAGTACTAGCGGTACCGCCTACAATGAGCAGTTCTTC.

J is TRBJ1-5 and V is TRBV5-3, with TRBD1 as a possible D gene (5 bases). TRBV5-3 is labeled an ORF, and its function is uncertain. V gave up 4 bases and J gave up 4 bases, with 12 bases separating them. The CDR3 extends over 14 amino acids. The CDR3 loop reads CARSTRQSNQPQHF. The CDR3 DNA reads as TGTGCCAGAAGCACTAGACAGAGTAATCAGCCCCAGCATTTT.

The chain links TRBV4-1 to TRBJ1-6; D is perhaps TRBD1 (5 bases). The CDR3 sequence is 15 residues long. Trimming left V 1 base short and J 4 bases short, with 8 bases between. Germline values: CDR1 MGHRA, CDR2 YSYEKL. The CDR3 protein is CASSQGRQYNSPLHF. The CDR3 nucleotides are TGCGCCAGCAGCCAAGGGAGACAGTATAATTCACCCCTCCACTTT.

This chain links TRBV6-6 with TRBJ1-1; D possibly corresponds to TRBD1 (6 bases). Trimming took off 5 bases at V and 5 bases at J, with 15 bases between the two ends. Germline V gene lookup returns CDR1 MNHNY and CDR2 SVGAGI (reference sequence). This CDR3 region has 14 residues. CDR3 residues: CASSGLVGGTEAFF. Here the CDR3 DNA reads TGTGCCAGCAGTGGCCTCGTAGGGGGGACTGAAGCTTTCTTT.

The chain combines TRBV18 with TRBJ2-3, with D tentatively TRBD2 (6 bases). Trimming removed 5 bases from V and 0 bases from J, with 12 bases in between. The germline V gene has CDR1 KGHSH and CDR2 LQKENI. The CDR3 is 15 amino acids. As DNA, the CDR3 is TGTGCCAGCTCAACGGGACTTCTTAGCACAGATACGCAGTATTTT. Protein: CASSTGLLSTDTQYF.

The chain joins TRBV5-4 to TRBJ1-2; no reliable D call. CDR3 length equals 14 residues. V was clipped by 4 bases and J by 5 bases, with 15 bases between them. Germline V CDR1 and CDR2: SGHNT, YYREEE (reference sequence). CDR3 nucleotides: TGTGCCAGCAGCCAACACGGGCCAATATATGGCTACACCTTC. It translates to CASSQHGPIYGYTF.

This clone has at least ten counts. The gene calls are TRBV7-8 and TRBJ2-7; D gene unclear. The CDR3 consists of 14 residues. From germline, CDR1 is SGHVS and CDR2 FQNEAQ. V was clipped by 0 bases and J by 0 bases, with 6 bases between them. CDR3 in amino acids: CASSLAPNSYEQYF. The CDR3 DNA reads as TGTGCCAGCAGCTTAGCGCCTAACTCCTACGAGCAGTACTTC.